A single sample is the source of the 2 T cell receptor beta chains below, sequenced in a study of cytomegalovirus exposure and HLA in healthy donors. 13 Jbeta primers and 60 Vbeta primers were used for the PCR. Sequencing was performed with immunoSEQ multiplex PCR; in TCRdb, only in-frame clones are kept and a portion is missing. The sample consists of more than 100,000 clones, nearly 80% of them appearing once. Material for sequencing was PBMCs. Every receptor here comes from a male donor in good health and CMV-seronegative.

The chain couples TRBV6-5 to TRBJ2-5; 9 bases agree with TRBD2. There are 14 residues in the CDR3. V lost 7 bases to trimming and J lost 7 bases; unmatched junction nucleotides: 10. CDR1 is MNHEY and CDR2 is SVGAGI in the germline V gene. The CDR3 loop is CASMGRGGPGTQYF. CDR3 DNA: TGTGCCAGCATGGGGCGGGGGGGACCAGGGACCCAGTACTTC.

CDR3 sequence (DNA): TGTGCCAGCAGCTTAGGAGGGGGAAACACCGGGGAGCTGTTTTTT. It is translated as CASSLGGGNTGELFF. J is TRBJ2-2 and V is TRBV11-3; perhaps TRBD1 as D (6 bases). Germline CDR1 SGHNT, CDR2 YENEEA. The CDR3 is 15 amino acids. Trimming cost V 1 base and J 2 bases, with 8 bases left between them.